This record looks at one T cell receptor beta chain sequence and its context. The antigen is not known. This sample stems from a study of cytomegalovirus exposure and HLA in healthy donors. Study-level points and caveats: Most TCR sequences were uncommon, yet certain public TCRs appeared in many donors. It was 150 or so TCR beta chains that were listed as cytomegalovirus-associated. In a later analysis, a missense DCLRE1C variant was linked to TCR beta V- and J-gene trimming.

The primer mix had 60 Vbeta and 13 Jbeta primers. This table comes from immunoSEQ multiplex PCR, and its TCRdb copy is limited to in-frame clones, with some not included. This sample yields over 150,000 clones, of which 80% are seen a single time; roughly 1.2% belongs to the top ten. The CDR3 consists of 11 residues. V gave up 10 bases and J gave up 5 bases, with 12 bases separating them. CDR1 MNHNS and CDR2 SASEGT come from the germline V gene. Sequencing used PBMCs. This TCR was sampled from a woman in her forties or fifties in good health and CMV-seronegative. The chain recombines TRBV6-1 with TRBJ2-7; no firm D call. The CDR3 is CATRVVHEQYF. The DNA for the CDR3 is TGTGCCACCCGGGTAGTCCACGAGCAGTACTTC.